Shown below are 11 T cell receptor beta chains from a single sample sequenced in a study of T cell responses to AZD1222 COVID-19 vaccine (dated by TCRdb to about 2021). Receptor amplification or capture employed the immunoSEQ multiplex PCR assay. TCRdb carries this immuneACCESS record with in-frame sequences only. Its versions omit some clonotypes, under half of them owing to an unresolved V gene in the studies checked, with the rest unexplained. The sample table lists about 100,000 clones, about nine tenths of them with a count of one. 1% to 1.5% of the sample rests with the top ten. The time point tag for this specimen amounts to: baseline before first vaccination. The source material was peripheral blood, sampled on day 0 of AZD1222 vaccination. The receptors shown here come from an adult in good health.

The chain uses TRBV18 and TRBJ2-1, with D possibly matching TRBD2 (7 bases). The CDR3 is made up of 16 amino acids. Germline values: CDR1 KGHSH, CDR2 LQKENI. Trimming left V 3 bases short and J 3 bases short, with 15 bases between. The CDR3 DNA follows: TGTGCCAGCTCACCCGGAGGGGGGGCAGTCTACAATGAGCAGTTCTTC. Translated: CASSPGGGAVYNEQFF.

In nucleotides, the CDR3 is TGTGCCAGCAGCTCCCGCCTGGGGACTAGCGCCTCAGATACGCAGTATTTT. It encodes CASSSRLGTSASDTQYF. The chain combines TRBV7-2 with TRBJ2-3; 10 nucleotides line up with TRBD2. J lost 4 bases, V lost 4 bases, and 11 bases had no gene match. CDR1 SGHTA and CDR2 FQGNSA come from the germline V gene. The CDR3 runs to 17 residues.

The chain has TRBV5-1 and TRBJ1-1; 7 positions match TRBD1. V dropped 5 bases and J dropped 14; count of bases not matched to a gene: 12. There are 12 residues in the CDR3. CDR1 SGHRS and CDR2 YFSETQ come from the germline V gene. CDR3 in amino acids: CASSLDRQSRFF. The CDR3 DNA is TGCGCCAGCAGTCTGGACAGGCAGTCAAGATTCTTT.

J is TRBJ1-1 and V is TRBV21-1. TRBV21-1 is reported as a pseudogene. The CDR3 extends over 12 amino acids. CDR3: CASSFTNTEAFF. CDR3 coding DNA: TGTGCCAGCAGCTTTACGAACACTGAAGCTTTCTTT.

The chain has TRBV5-4 and TRBJ2-5; D is perhaps TRBD1 (7 bases). The germline gives CDR1 SGHNT, CDR2 YYREEE (reference sequence). CDR3 length: 15 amino acids. Trimming took off 6 bases at V and 4 bases at J, with 19 bases between the two ends. In DNA, the CDR3 is TGTGCCAGCACCGGGAGCCGGGACAGAGGAGAGACCCAGTACTTC. Protein product: CASTGSRDRGETQYF.

The gene calls are TRBV19 and TRBJ2-7; TRBD1 agrees at 10 bases. This CDR3 spans 15 amino acids. Germline trimming cut 5 bases from V and 3 bases from J; bases unmatched to any gene: 7. Germline CDR1 is LNHDA and CDR2 is SQIVND (reference sequence). The CDR3 region has the DNA TGTGCCAGTAGTCCGCGGGGACAGGGGAACTACGAGCAGTACTTC. As protein: CASSPRGQGNYEQYF.

CDR3 sequence (DNA): TGTGCCAGCAGTACCACAGATACGCAGTATTTT. It codes for CASSTTDTQYF. This sequence joins TRBV27 and TRBJ2-3; D gene unclear. The V and J ends lost 5 bases and 2 bases respectively, with 2 bases between them. CDR3 length equals 11 residues. Germline CDR1 is MNHEY and CDR2 is SMNVEV (reference sequence).

As concerns this clone: A read error may account for a junction end that differs from germline. This chain links TRBV18 with TRBJ1-2, with D possibly matching TRBD1 (5 bases). CDR3 length equals 13 residues. From germline, CDR1 is KGHSH and CDR2 LQKENI. The CDR3: CASSPSDTRGFTF. As DNA, the CDR3 is TGTGCCAGCTCACCATCGGACACGCGAGGCTTCACCTTC.

The V gene is TRBV19, the J gene TRBJ1-6; 11 nucleotides agree with TRBD1. V lost 6 bases and J lost 9; bases outside the gene matches: 4. Per germline, CDR1 LNHDA and CDR2 SQIVND (reference sequence). This CDR3 contains 14 residues. CDR3 sequence (DNA): TGTGCCAGTAGCCCGGGACAGGGGGGTTCACCCCTCCACTTT. It encodes CASSPGQGGSPLHF.

The chain has TRBV24-1 and TRBJ1-2; a possible D gene is TRBD1 (5 bases). The ends were cut back, 3 bases at V and 5 bases at J, with 12 bases in the middle. The CDR3 is 14 residues long. Germline lookup yields CDR1 KGHDR and CDR2 SFDVKD. CDR3 nucleotide sequence: TGTGCCACCAGTGATCACCCGACAGTATATGGCTACACCTTC. Translation: CATSDHPTVYGYTF.

This clone was found many times. Other DNA sequences in this sample translate to the same CDR3. The chain couples TRBV19 to TRBJ1-3; the D is unclear. The CDR3 has 17 amino acids. Trimming took off 4 bases at V and 0 bases at J, with 16 bases between the two ends. Germline CDR1 LNHDA, CDR2 SQIVND (reference sequence). CDR3 sequence reads: CASSTSGRRDSGNTIYF. The CDR3, as DNA: TGTGCCAGTAGTACGTCAGGCCGTCGGGACTCTGGAAACACCATATATTTT.